The 12 T cell receptor beta chains given below trace back to one sample, sequenced in a study of cytomegalovirus exposure and HLA in healthy donors. The PCR made use of 60 Vbeta and 13 Jbeta primers. Libraries were prepared by immunoSEQ multiplex PCR; TCRdb keeps only in-frame clonotypes and omits some of them. The sample records about 98,000 clones, 70% to 80% being singletons. Specimen: PBMCs. These receptors all stem from a man aged 55-75 years in good health and CMV-seropositive.

This clone has a single count. At the DNA level, this CDR3 is encoded by other sequences in the same sample as well. The chain is built from TRBV7-6 and TRBJ2-7; TRBD1 matches 11 bases. Trimming removed 4 bases from V and 4 bases from J; junction bases left unmatched: 6. Germline V gene data show CDR1 as SGHVS and CDR2 as FNYEAQ. CDR3 length equals 15 residues. CDR3 sequence: CASSSPGQGAYEQYF. DNA for the CDR3: TGTGCCAGCAGCTCCCCCGGACAGGGGGCATACGAGCAGTACTTC.

This clone was counted a few times. V and J are TRBV4-1 and TRBJ2-7, with TRBD1 matching over 9 bases. The germline CDR1 and CDR2 sequences are MGHRA and YSYEKL. The CDR3 runs 15 residues. V dropped 6 bases and J dropped 1; count of bases not matched to a gene: 7. CDR3 sequence (DNA): TGCGCCAGCAGTAACGGACAGGGGCCATCCTACGAGCAGTACTTC. Its translation is CASSNGQGPSYEQYF.

V usage is TRBV6-1 and J usage is TRBJ1-3; the match to TRBD1 covers 9 bases. Germline loops: CDR1 MNHNS, CDR2 SASEGT. This CDR3 is built from 15 residues. Trimming cost V 6 bases and J 4 bases; bases outside gene matches: 7. CDR3: CASSQTGGSGNTIYF. CDR3 nucleotides: TGTGCCAGCAGCCAGACAGGGGGATCAGGAAACACCATATATTTT.

This sequence joins TRBV27 and TRBJ2-2; D may be TRBD2 (5 bases). Trimming cost V 10 bases and J 0 bases, with 9 bases left between them. Germline V gene sequence: CDR1 MNHEY, CDR2 SMNVEV (reference sequence). This CDR3 is built from 13 residues. CDR3: CANTGTNTGELFF. The CDR3 nucleotides are TGTGCCAACACGGGGACGAACACCGGGGAGCTGTTTTTT.

This chain connects TRBV5-1 to TRBJ1-1; D unresolved. The CDR3 is 14 amino acids. V was pared by 3 bases and J by 0 bases, with 9 bases between. Per germline, CDR1 SGHRS and CDR2 YFSETQ. The CDR3 region is CASSSALMNTEAFF. The CDR3 nucleotides read TGCGCCAGCAGCTCCGCACTTATGAACACTGAAGCTTTCTTT. Looking up the rest from reference TRBV5-1 and TRBJ1-1 gives the full variable domain: KAGVTQTPRYLIKTRGQQVTLSCSPISGHRSVSWYQQTPGQGLQFLFEYFSETQRNKGNFPGRFSGRQFSNSRSEMNVSTLELGDSALYLCASSSALMNTEAFFGQGTRLTVV.

The genes are TRBV7-9 and TRBJ1-1, with D perhaps TRBD1 (5 bases). V lost 4 bases, J lost 11 bases, and 14 bases lay in between. Germline CDR1 is SEHNR and CDR2 is FQNEAQ (reference sequence). The CDR3 loop spans 12 amino acids. In DNA, the CDR3 is TGTGCCAGCAGCTCGCCCCAGGGCCCCGCTTTCTTT. Protein product: CASSSPQGPAFF. The full variable domain, completed using reference TRBV7-9 and TRBJ1-1, is DTGVSQNPRHKITKRGQNVTFRCDPISEHNRLYWYRQTLGQGPEFLTYFQNEAQLEKSRLLSDRFSAERPKGSFSTLEIQRTEQGDSAMYLCASSSPQGPAFFGQGTRLTVV.

This clone came up once. The rearrangement joins TRBV19 to TRBJ2-2, with a tentative D call TRBD1 (6 bases). The CDR3 runs 15 residues. Germline CDR1 LNHDA, CDR2 SQIVND (reference sequence). Trimming stripped 4 bases from V and 1 base from J, with 10 bases between. The CDR3 reads CASSKWGQNTGELFF. CDR3 DNA: TGTGCCAGTAGTAAGTGGGGACAGAACACCGGGGAGCTGTTTTTT.

This rearrangement joins TRBV9 to TRBJ2-3, with D uncertain. This CDR3 contains 11 residues. The germline CDR1 and CDR2 sequences are SGDLS and YYNGEE. The V end was cut by 0 bases, the J end by 10 bases, with 6 bases between. In DNA, the CDR3 is TGTGCCAGCAGCGTAGGAGTCGCGCAGTATTTT. Protein product: CASSVGVAQYF.

Only a few counts were recorded for this clone. V usage is TRBV29-1 and J usage is TRBJ1-1; D is unresolved. The CDR3 extends over 11 amino acids. In germline, CDR1 is SQVTM, CDR2 ANQGSEA. V was cut by 6 bases and J by 4 bases, with 9 bases left in between. CDR3 loop: CSVLTSTEAFF. For the CDR3, the DNA is TGCAGCGTACTGACAAGCACTGAAGCTTTCTTT.

The rearrangement links TRBV18 to TRBJ1-1, with 8 bases matching TRBD1. Germline V lookup: CDR1 KGHSH, CDR2 LQKENI. J gave up 4 bases and V 5 bases, and 3 bases lay outside the gene matches. This CDR3 region has 13 residues. The chain's CDR3 is CASSATGGTEAFF. The DNA of the CDR3 is TGTGCCAGCTCAGCCACAGGGGGCACTGAAGCTTTCTTT. Variable domain in full (rest from reference TRBV18 and TRBJ1-1): NAGVMQNPRHLVRRRGQEARLRCSPMKGHSHVYWYRQLPEEGLKFMVYLQKENIIDESGMPKERFSAEFPKEGPSILRIQQVVRGDSAAYFCASSATGGTEAFFGQGTRLTVV.

J is TRBJ2-4 and V is TRBV27; D is possibly TRBD2 (7 bases). Trimming took 3 bases from V and 7 from J, leaving 22 bases between them. The CDR3 is 17 residues long. CDR1 is MNHEY, CDR2 SMNVEV, per germline (reference sequence). The CDR3 bases are TGTGCCAGCAGTTTCGGTCGTCGGGGGGCGCCGGGGAACATTCAGTACTTC. Amino acids: CASSFGRRGAPGNIQYF.

This rearrangement joins TRBV6-5 to TRBJ2-7; a weak D match, TRBD1 (6 bases). V was pared by 6 bases and J by 1 base, with 10 bases between. Germline CDR1 and CDR2: MNHEY and SVGAGI. This CDR3 region has 13 residues. In nucleotides, the CDR3 is TGTGCCAGCAGCCGGACAGTGTCCTACGAGCAGTACTTC. Its protein product is CASSRTVSYEQYF.